The next 18 T cell receptor beta chains were all read from a single sample in a study of beta chain features in type 1 diabetes. Since all of the isolated RNA was reverse transcribed, expressed TCRB transcripts were what got sequenced. Profiling relied on immunoSEQ multiplex PCR, and the TCRdb table lists in-frame clones only, not all of them. The top ten hold about 0.044% of the sample, which has around 340,000 clones, 20% seen once. Specimen: naive CD4+ T cells from blood. Source of these receptors: a woman aged 18 to 35 in good health.

J is TRBJ2-7 and V is TRBV30; 7 bases match TRBD2. This CDR3 is 13 amino acids long. Germline assignment: CDR1 GTSNPN and CDR2 SVGIG (reference sequence). V was pared by 7 bases and J by 7 bases, with 13 bases of the junction left unmatched. The CDR3 is CASPGGGRGEQYF. CDR3 nucleotide sequence: TGTGCCTCCCCAGGTGGCGGGAGAGGAGAGCAGTACTTC.

CDR3 protein: CASSPVPGTEAFF. CDR3 nucleotide sequence: TGTGCCAGCAGCCCCGTCCCCGGGACTGAAGCTTTCTTT. The chain couples TRBV7-2 to TRBJ1-1, with D hard to call. The V and J ends lost 5 bases and 5 bases respectively, with 12 bases between them. The CDR3 is made up of 13 amino acids. Germline CDR1 and CDR2: SGHTA and FQGNSA.

This clone was found a few times. The chain recombines TRBV7-9 with TRBJ2-3; unclear D gene. CDR1 is SEHNR and CDR2 is FQNEAQ in the germline V gene (reference sequence). This CDR3 is built from 15 residues. V dropped 4 bases and J dropped 6 bases, with 17 bases sitting between them. CDR3 DNA sequence: TGTGCCAGCAGCTCCCCTGCCAGAATGGAGGATACGCAGTATTTT. It specifies CASSSPARMEDTQYF.

This clone appeared a few times. The CDR3 protein is CATSREPINRALYGYTF. Written as DNA, the CDR3 is TGTGCCACCAGCAGAGAGCCAATTAACAGGGCTCTCTATGGCTACACCTTC. This chain uses TRBV15 with TRBJ1-2; the D gene is possibly TRBD1 (6 bases). Trimming stripped 0 bases from V and 4 bases from J, with 18 bases between. The length of the CDR3 is 17 residues. Germline V lookup: CDR1 LNHNV, CDR2 YYDKDF (reference sequence).

This clone has more than one count but fewer than ten. The chain uses TRBV30 and TRBJ2-6; perhaps TRBD2 as D (5 bases). V was trimmed by 1 base and J by 0 bases, leaving 7 bases between them. CDR1 GTSNPN and CDR2 SVGIG come from the germline V gene (reference sequence). The CDR3 length is 15 residues. The CDR3 here is CAWSEGSSGANVLTF. Here the CDR3 DNA reads TGTGCCTGGAGTGAAGGGAGCTCTGGGGCCAACGTCCTGACTTTC.

This clone has a handful of counts. The J gene is TRBJ2-5, the V gene TRBV10-3, with D unclear. Germline CDR1 reads ENHRY; CDR2 reads SYGVKD. This CDR3 is built from 12 residues. V was pared by 2 bases and J by 4 bases, with 5 bases between. CDR3 amino acids: CAISERGETQYF. In DNA form, the CDR3 reads TGTGCCATCAGTGAGCGAGGAGAGACCCAGTACTTC.

This chain uses TRBV18 with TRBJ2-2, with 7 bases identical to TRBD2. The CDR3 sequence is 16 residues long. Trimming took 2 bases from V and 1 from J; bases not matched to a gene: 4. The germline V gene has CDR1 KGHSH and CDR2 LQKENI. Here the CDR3 DNA reads TGTGCCAGCTCACCAAATCGCGGGAGGAACACCGGGGAGCTGTTTTTT. Protein: CASSPNRGRNTGELFF.

This clone has a handful of counts. This chain links TRBV30 with TRBJ1-5, with D perhaps TRBD1 (6 bases). V was shortened by 2 bases and J by 3 bases, with 14 bases between the two germline ends. The CDR3 sequence is 15 residues long. The germline V gene has CDR1 GTSNPN and CDR2 SVGIG (reference sequence). The CDR3 here is CAWSIGDIYNQPQHF. The CDR3 DNA reads as TGTGCCTGGAGTATCGGGGACATTTACAATCAGCCCCAGCATTTT.

This clone was recorded at least ten times. This rearrangement joins TRBV9 to TRBJ2-1; 7 positions match TRBD2. Germline CDR1 is SGDLS and CDR2 is YYNGEE. V shed 4 bases and J 9 bases; nucleotides not matched to a gene: 7. There are 13 residues in the CDR3. CDR3 nucleotides: TGTGCCAGCAGCTCAACTAGCGTGGCTGAGCAGTTCTTC. As protein: CASSSTSVAEQFF.

As DNA, the CDR3 is TGTGCCAGCAGCTCTTCCGGGCTAGCTGCAGATACGCAGTATTTT. It is translated as CASSSSGLAADTQYF. The chain couples TRBV11-2 to TRBJ2-3, with D possibly being TRBD2 (5 bases). Trimming left V 4 bases short and J 4 bases short, with 15 bases between. The CDR3 covers 15 residues. CDR1 is SGHAT, CDR2 FQNNGV, per germline.

J is TRBJ1-3 and V is TRBV7-3, with 7 bases fitting TRBD1. Germline CDR1 SGHTA, CDR2 FQGTGA. CDR3 length equals 15 residues. J lost 0 bases, V lost 3 bases, and 2 bases had no gene match. The CDR3 is CASSLGQSSGNTIYF. The CDR3 region has the DNA TGTGCCAGCAGCTTGGGACAGTCCTCTGGAAACACCATATATTTT. Based on the CDR3 plus reference TRBV7-3 and TRBJ1-3, the full variable domain is GAGVSQTPSNKVTEKGKYVELRCDPISGHTALYWYRQSLGQGPEFLIYFQGTGAADDSGLPNDRFFAVRPEGSVSTLKIQRTERGDSAVYLCASSLGQSSGNTIYFGEGSWLTVV.

The table lists this clone with a few counts. The CDR3: CASSLVRETGGLAEAFF. The CDR3 bases are TGCGCCAGCAGCTTGGTCCGCGAGACAGGGGGCCTAGCTGAAGCTTTCTTT. V usage is TRBV5-1 and J usage is TRBJ1-1; 10 bases match TRBD1. The CDR3 consists of 17 residues. The germline V gene has CDR1 SGHRS and CDR2 YFSETQ. Unmatched junction bases numbered 11, after V lost 0 bases and J lost 6 bases.

This rearrangement joins TRBV9 to TRBJ1-1; D may be TRBD1 (5 bases). There are 16 residues in the CDR3. The V end lost 4 bases, the J end lost 0 bases, and 16 bases lay between the germline ends. Germline V lookup: CDR1 SGDLS, CDR2 YYNGEE. The chain's CDR3 is CASSPDGGSMNTEAFF. CDR3 sequence (DNA): TGTGCCAGCAGCCCTGACGGGGGATCTATGAACACTGAAGCTTTCTTT.

The chain uses TRBV7-9 and TRBJ2-5, with D maybe TRBD2 (6 bases). The CDR3 extends over 14 amino acids. V lost 5 bases and J lost 4, with 14 bases in between. Per the germline V gene, CDR1 is SEHNR and CDR2 is FQNEAQ (reference sequence). CDR3 in amino acids: CASSRGLSPETQYF. In nucleotides, the CDR3 is TGTGCCAGCAGCCGAGGACTAAGCCCAGAGACCCAGTACTTC.

This clone was counted between two and nine times. The chain uses TRBV11-3 and TRBJ2-5, with D possibly TRBD1 on 6 matching bases. Trimming shortened V by 1 base and J by 0 bases, and 12 bases separated the two germline ends. This CDR3 comprises 16 residues. Germline values: CDR1 SGHNT, CDR2 YENEEA. Written as DNA, the CDR3 is TGTGCCAGCAGCTTAGCAGGGTGGGGGCACCAAGAGACCCAGTACTTC. The encoded protein is CASSLAGWGHQETQYF.

J is TRBJ2-1 and V is TRBV27, with 12 positions matching TRBD1. Germline values: CDR1 MNHEY, CDR2 SMNVEV (reference sequence). J gave up 6 bases and V 1 base, and 16 bases lay outside the gene matches. This CDR3 region has 20 residues. The CDR3 here is CASSLYPGQGARGRGNEQFF. The CDR3 DNA is TGTGCCAGCAGTTTATACCCGGGACAGGGGGCGAGGGGACGGGGCAATGAGCAGTTCTTC.

This chain uses TRBV20-1 with TRBJ2-3; D is ambiguous. The CDR3 runs 11 residues. The V and J ends lost 7 bases and 5 bases respectively, with 10 bases between them. Germline V gives CDR1 DFQATT, CDR2 SNEGSKA (reference sequence). The CDR3 DNA follows: TGCAGTGGAGAGGAAGGAGATACGCAGTATTTT. This encodes CSGEEGDTQYF.

This clone occurred a few times. The chain employs TRBV30 and TRBJ2-7, with D possibly TRBD2 on 6 matching bases. This CDR3 is built from 16 residues. Trimming shortened V by 2 bases and J by 5 bases, and 22 bases separated the two germline ends. The germline V gene has CDR1 GTSNPN and CDR2 SVGIG (reference sequence). DNA of the CDR3: TGTGCCTGGAGTCGACCCTTAGCGGTCGGGTGGAACGAGCAGTACTTC. Encoded protein: CAWSRPLAVGWNEQYF.